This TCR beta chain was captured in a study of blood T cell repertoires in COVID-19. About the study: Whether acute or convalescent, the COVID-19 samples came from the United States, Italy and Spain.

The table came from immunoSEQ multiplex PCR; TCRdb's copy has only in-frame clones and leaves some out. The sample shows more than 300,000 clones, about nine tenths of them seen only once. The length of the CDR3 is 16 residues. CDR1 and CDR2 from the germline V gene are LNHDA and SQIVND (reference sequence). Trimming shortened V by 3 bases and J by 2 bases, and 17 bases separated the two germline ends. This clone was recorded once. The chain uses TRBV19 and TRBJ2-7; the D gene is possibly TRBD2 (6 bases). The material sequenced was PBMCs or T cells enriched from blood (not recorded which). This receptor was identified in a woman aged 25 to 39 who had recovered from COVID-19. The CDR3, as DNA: TGTGCCAGTAGTATGAGGGACGGGACTGGGACCTACGAGCAGTACTTC. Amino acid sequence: CASSMRDGTGTYEQYF.